These 28 T cell receptor beta chains were all obtained from the same sample, sequenced in a study of blood T cell repertoires in COVID-19. The protocol was immunoSEQ multiplex PCR, while the TCRdb copy is restricted to in-frame clones and leaves out a portion. The repertoire holds around 310,000 clones, with 80% to 90% as singletons. Material for sequencing was PBMCs or T cells enriched from blood (not recorded which). The receptors originated from a man aged 25-45 years who had recovered from COVID-19.

The chain links TRBV19 to TRBJ1-5; 9 bases are a match to TRBD1. CDR1 is LNHDA and CDR2 is SQIVND in the germline V gene (reference sequence). The CDR3 is 16 residues long. V dropped 7 bases and J dropped 5; count of bases not matched to a gene: 12. In nucleotides, the CDR3 is TGTGCCAGTAAAGATTCCGGGACAGGGCTCTATCAGCCCCAGCATTTT. Its translation is CASKDSGTGLYQPQHF.

The chain recombines TRBV19 with TRBJ1-1, with D possibly matching TRBD1 (5 bases). The V gene's germline CDR1 is LNHDA and CDR2 SQIVND (reference sequence). V dropped 6 bases and J dropped 1 base, with 9 bases sitting between them. The CDR3 has 13 residues. The chain's CDR3 is CASRWQGNTEAFF. CDR3 sequence (DNA): TGTGCCAGTAGGTGGCAGGGGAACACTGAAGCTTTCTTT. Full variable domain (rest looked up from reference TRBV19 and TRBJ1-1): DGGITQSPKYLFRKEGQNVTLSCEQNLNHDAMYWYRQDPGQGLRLIYYSQIVNDFQKGDIAEGYSVSREKKESFPLTVTSAQKNPTAFYLCASRWQGNTEAFFGQGTRLTVV.

A few counts support this clone. V and J are TRBV19 and TRBJ1-6; 7 bases fit TRBD1. Germline V gene data show CDR1 as LNHDA and CDR2 as SQIVND (reference sequence). The ends lost 5 bases at V and 7 bases at J; junction bases unmatched: 8. The CDR3 covers 15 residues. The CDR3 is CASSSSGTVNSPLHF. For the CDR3, the DNA is TGTGCCAGTAGTTCCTCCGGGACAGTAAATTCACCCCTCCACTTT.

The CDR3 DNA follows: TGTGCCAGCAGCTTAACTATCAGCTCCTATAATTCACCCCTCCACTTT. Residues: CASSLTISSYNSPLHF. This chain links TRBV11-2 with TRBJ1-6; D unresolved. The CDR3 has 16 amino acids. The germline V gene has CDR1 SGHAT and CDR2 FQNNGV. Trimming shortened V by 2 bases and J by 0 bases, and 8 bases separated the two germline ends. The variable domain in full, completed from reference TRBV11-2 and TRBJ1-6, reads EAGVAQSPRYKIIEKRQSVAFWCNPISGHATLYWYQQILGQGPKLLIQFQNNGVVDDSQLPKDRFSAERLKGVDSTLKIQPAKLEDSAVYLCASSLTISSYNSPLHFGNGTRLTVT.

The chain couples TRBV11-2 to TRBJ2-5; D remains unclear. This CDR3 spans 14 amino acids. The germline V gene encodes CDR1 SGHAT and CDR2 FQNNGV. The V gene lost 5 bases and the J gene lost 4 bases, with 14 bases spanning the gap. The CDR3 DNA is TGTGCCAGCAGCGCCGTCCACAGTGGAGAGACCCAGTACTTC. Residues: CASSAVHSGETQYF.

The chain combines TRBV9 with TRBJ2-5; TRBD2 is a possible D gene (5 bases). This CDR3 contains 14 residues. The V gene's germline CDR1 is SGDLS and CDR2 YYNGEE. The V end was cut by 4 bases, the J end by 4 bases, with 14 bases between. The DNA of the CDR3 is TGTGCCAGCAGCTCCGAGAGCGGCGGAGAGACCCAGTACTTC. Protein product: CASSSESGGETQYF.

This clone was counted once. The chain has TRBV11-2 and TRBJ2-3; 9 bases match TRBD2. CDR1 is SGHAT, CDR2 FQNNGV, per germline. There are 17 residues in the CDR3. The J segment lost 4 bases and the V segment lost 1 base, leaving 9 bases of the junction unmatched. The CDR3 DNA sequence: TGTGCCAGCAGCTTAGTTCCTCGCGGGGGGGCAGCAGATACGCAGTATTTT. It is translated as CASSLVPRGGAADTQYF.

The chain combines TRBV5-1 with TRBJ1-6; 10 positions match TRBD1. The trim removed 4 bases at V and 7 bases at J, leaving 8 bases unmatched. This CDR3 region has 16 residues. Germline-derived CDR1 and CDR2 are SGHRS and YFSETQ. The DNA for the CDR3 is TGCGCCAGCAGCCCACCGGACAGGGGGAACAATTCACCCCTCCACTTT. It specifies CASSPPDRGNNSPLHF.

The chain carries TRBV4-1 and TRBJ2-1, with 14 bases fitting TRBD2. The trim removed 6 bases at V and 4 bases at J, leaving 2 bases unmatched. Germline V gene sequence: CDR1 MGHRA, CDR2 YSYEKL. The CDR3 contains 15 residues. The CDR3 sequence is CASSRTSGGYNEQFF. As DNA, the CDR3 is TGCGCCAGCAGTCGGACTAGCGGGGGGTACAATGAGCAGTTCTTC.

A note on this clone: The junction differs from germline at one of its ends, possibly a read error. The V and J genes are TRBV5-6 and TRBJ2-3; 11 nucleotides agree with TRBD2. This CDR3 has 17 residues. From germline, CDR1 is SGHDT and CDR2 YYEEEE. For the CDR3, the DNA is TGTGCCAGCAGCCAACCTTCTAGCGGGGGGTTCGCAGATATGCAGTATTTT. Protein sequence: CASSQPSSGGFADMQYF.

This sequence joins TRBV11-2 and TRBJ2-3; the D gene is possibly TRBD2 (5 bases). The CDR3 contains 14 residues. The germline V gene has CDR1 SGHAT and CDR2 FQNNGV. V lost 2 bases to trimming and J lost 1 base, with 7 bases between them. In DNA form, the CDR3 reads TGTGCCAGCAGCTTATTCGGGGGCACAGATACGCAGTATTTT. Translation gives CASSLFGGTDTQYF.

V usage is TRBV28 and J usage is TRBJ1-5; D possibly corresponds to TRBD1 (5 bases). This CDR3 spans 16 amino acids. Trimming cost V 7 bases and J 0 bases, with 16 bases left between them. Germline CDR1 is MDHEN and CDR2 is SYDVKM. The CDR3 coding sequence is TGTGCCAGCACGCCCGCGGGGCGAGATAGCAATCAGCCCCAGCATTTT. It translates to CASTPAGRDSNQPQHF.

This clone came up once. This chain links TRBV3-1 (or the pseudogene TRBV3-2) with TRBJ1-2; unclear D gene. V shed 0 bases and J shed 5 bases, with 7 bases lying between them. CDR1 LGHDT and CDR2 YNNKEL come from the germline V gene (reference sequence). The length of the CDR3 is 13 residues. CDR3 sequence reads: CASSQDSSYGYTF. CDR3 in DNA: TGTGCCAGCAGCCAAGACTCGTCGTATGGCTACACCTTC.

V and J are TRBV2 and TRBJ2-2, with a possible D match to TRBD2 (7 bases). V lost 7 bases to trimming and J lost 7 bases, with 16 bases between them. The germline CDR1 and CDR2 sequences are SNHLY and FYNNEI. CDR3 size: 14 residues. The CDR3 spells CASKGGPVDGELFF. The DNA of the CDR3 is TGTGCCAGCAAGGGGGGGCCTGTTGACGGGGAGCTGTTTTTT.

The chain couples TRBV7-9 to TRBJ1-2; 7 nucleotides line up with TRBD1. V was pared by 1 base and J by 8 bases, with 10 bases of the junction left unmatched. The CDR3 runs to 15 residues. From germline, CDR1 is SEHNR and CDR2 FQNEAQ (reference sequence). This chain's CDR3 is CASSLGQGLAGGYTF. DNA of the CDR3: TGTGCCAGCAGCTTAGGACAGGGCCTAGCCGGGGGCTACACCTTC.

The chain couples TRBV5-8 to TRBJ1-2; D might be TRBD1 (5 bases). CDR3 size: 14 residues. Trimming cost V 2 bases and J 3 bases, with 11 bases left between them. Germline CDR1 SGHTS, CDR2 YDEGEE. This chain's CDR3 is CASSFSGRDYGYTF. In DNA form, the CDR3 reads TGTGCCAGCAGCTTTTCAGGGCGCGACTATGGCTACACCTTC. The variable domain in full, completed from reference TRBV5-8 and TRBJ1-2, reads EAGVTQSPTHLIKTRGQQATLRCSPISGHTSVYWYQQALGLGLQFLLWYDEGEERNRGNFPPRFSGRQFPNYSSELNVNALELEDSALYLCASSFSGRDYGYTFGSGTRLTVV.

For this clone: An end of the junction does not agree with germline; a read error may underlie this. The rearrangement joins TRBV12-3 or TRBV12-4 to TRBJ2-7; TRBD2 matches 7 bases. The CDR3 is 12 amino acids. CDR3 in amino acids: CASSSVRLGGVF. The CDR3 DNA follows: TGTGCCAGCAGTTCTGTTAGGTTGGGGGGGGTCTTC.

The gene calls are TRBV10-3 and TRBJ2-3; D ambiguous. The CDR3 is 12 amino acids. CDR1 is ENHRY and CDR2 is SYGVKD in the germline V gene. V was clipped by 6 bases and J by 5 bases, with 9 bases between them. This chain's CDR3 is CAISSGVDTQYF. CDR3 coding DNA: TGTGCCATCAGCTCGGGTGTAGATACGCAGTATTTT.

This chain links TRBV27 with TRBJ1-2; no clear D. The CDR3 length is 16 residues. V was pared by 0 bases and J by 5 bases, with 16 bases between. Looked up from germline, CDR1 is MNHEY and CDR2 is SMNVEV (reference sequence). The CDR3 region is CASSLSELSSYYGYTF. In DNA form, the CDR3 reads TGTGCCAGCAGTTTATCAGAGCTCTCGAGCTATTATGGCTACACCTTC.

The chain combines TRBV29-1 with TRBJ1-2; weak D call: TRBD1 (6 bases). CDR3 size: 15 residues. V gave up 6 bases and J gave up 4 bases, with 21 bases separating them. Per germline, CDR1 SQVTM and CDR2 ANQGSEA. This chain's CDR3 is CSVEGELTGSYGYTF. The CDR3, as DNA: TGCAGCGTCGAGGGGGAGTTGACAGGCTCCTATGGCTACACCTTC.

The chain employs TRBV4-2 and TRBJ1-2; TRBD1 agrees at 8 bases. Germline V lookup: CDR1 LGHNA, CDR2 YNFKEQ. The CDR3 length is 13 residues. V gave up 2 bases and J gave up 4 bases; unmatched junction bases: 0. The CDR3: CASSQQGAYGYTF. The CDR3 DNA sequence: TGTGCCAGCAGCCAACAGGGGGCCTATGGCTACACCTTC.

Note on this clone: The sample holds other DNA sequences that translate to the same CDR3. The chain couples TRBV28 to TRBJ1-2, with 7 bases matching TRBD1. J gave up 8 bases and V 5 bases, and 11 bases lay outside the gene matches. Germline values: CDR1 MDHEN, CDR2 SYDVKM. CDR3 length: 14 amino acids. The CDR3 is CASSLQTGIGGYTF. The CDR3 bases are TGTGCCAGCAGTCTTCAGACAGGGATAGGCGGCTACACCTTC.

This chain joins TRBV6-4 and TRBJ1-6; TRBD1 agrees at 8 bases. CDR1 MRHNA and CDR2 SNTAGT come from the germline V gene. V was clipped by 6 bases and J by 5 bases; unmatched bases: 3. The CDR3 extends over 14 amino acids. The chain's CDR3 is CASSGQGNNSPLHF. DNA of the CDR3: TGTGCCAGCAGCGGACAGGGAAATAATTCACCCCTCCACTTT.

The chain links TRBV30 to TRBJ2-3, with 8 bases identical to TRBD1. J gave up 6 bases and V 0 bases, and 2 bases lay outside the gene matches. The CDR3 has 13 residues. CDR1 and CDR2 (germline): GTSNPN, SVGIG (reference sequence). The CDR3 bases are TGTGCCTGGAGTGTCCAGGGGGCGGATACGCAGTATTTT. It codes for CAWSVQGADTQYF.

As to this clone: The sample contains more than one DNA sequence encoding this CDR3. The chain uses TRBV5-6 and TRBJ1-1; unclear D gene. CDR3 length: 12 residues. Trimming pared 4 bases from V and 0 bases from J, leaving 4 bases between. CDR1 and CDR2 (germline): SGHDT, YYEEEE. CDR3 loop: CASSILNTEAFF. The CDR3 DNA reads as TGTGCCAGCAGCATCTTGAACACTGAAGCTTTCTTT.

The chain carries TRBV2 and TRBJ2-7, with D maybe TRBD2 (6 bases). The CDR3 runs 11 residues. CDR1 SNHLY and CDR2 FYNNEI come from the germline V gene. The V end lost 4 bases, the J end lost 10 bases, and 11 bases lay between the germline ends. The CDR3 here is CASSAAGSQYF. The CDR3 region has the DNA TGTGCCAGCAGTGCGGCGGGGAGTCAGTACTTC.

The chain uses TRBV7-9 and TRBJ2-3; 8 bases align to TRBD1. V lost 4 bases and J lost 2; bases outside the gene matches: 8. The CDR3 loop spans 16 amino acids. Germline V gene lookup returns CDR1 SEHNR and CDR2 FQNEAQ (reference sequence). The CDR3, as DNA: TGTGCCAGCAGCTCCCCCAGGGGGCGAGACACAGATACGCAGTATTTT. Protein: CASSSPRGRDTDTQYF.

The genes are TRBV27 and TRBJ2-2; the D gene is possibly TRBD1 (6 bases). The CDR3 loop spans 14 amino acids. CDR1 is MNHEY, CDR2 SMNVEV, per germline (reference sequence). V was shortened by 4 bases and J by 7 bases, with 13 bases between the two germline ends. CDR3 nucleotide sequence: TGTGCCAGCAGTTCCGTGGGGGCGGGCGGGGAGCTGTTTTTT. Encoded protein: CASSSVGAGGELFF.